These 10 T cell receptor beta chains originate from one sample sequenced in a study of shared clonotypes between healthy human individuals. Measured with immunoSEQ multiplex PCR; TCRdb has only the in-frame clones, and not every one. The table has under 2,000,000 clones, around 96% seen once. Cells designated naive CD8 were CD45RO-negative and were positively selected for CCR7, with terminally differentiated effector memory CD45RA+ cells excluded. The sample consisted of naive CD8+ T cells sorted from blood. The receptors originated from a man between 18 and 29 years old in good health.

J is TRBJ2-7 and V is TRBV4-3, with unresolved D. The germline V and J ends were trimmed by 4 bases and 3 bases, with 13 bases remaining between them. Germline V gene data show CDR1 as LGHNA and CDR2 as YSLEER. This CDR3 has 14 residues. CDR3 region: CASSPARRDYEQYF. In nucleotides, the CDR3 is TGCGCCAGCAGCCCCGCCAGGAGAGACTACGAGCAGTACTTC.

The chain links TRBV4-2 to TRBJ1-5; a possible D gene is TRBD1 (6 bases). The CDR3 length is 15 residues. Germline V gives CDR1 LGHNA, CDR2 YNFKEQ. Trimming shortened V by 4 bases and J by 3 bases, and 13 bases separated the two germline ends. Here the CDR3 DNA reads TGTGCCAGCAGCCCCACGGGGACACCCAATCAGCCCCAGCATTTT. The encoded protein is CASSPTGTPNQPQHF.

V gene TRBV10-3 combines with J gene TRBJ2-1; 7 positions agree with TRBD2. This CDR3 spans 16 amino acids. Germline CDR1 ENHRY, CDR2 SYGVKD. V was clipped by 0 bases and J by 6 bases; unmatched bases: 8. The CDR3 DNA reads TGTGCCATCAGTGAGTCGGGGGGGTCTGTGCGCAATGAGCAGTTCTTC. Translation: CAISESGGSVRNEQFF.

V usage is TRBV27 and J usage is TRBJ1-3, with no clear D. Germline V CDR1 and CDR2: MNHEY, SMNVEV (reference sequence). This CDR3 has 15 residues. Deletions cut 1 base from V and 0 bases from J, with 7 bases between. CDR3 amino acids: CASSLFWSSGNTIYF. The CDR3 DNA follows: TGTGCCAGCAGTTTATTTTGGTCCTCTGGAAACACCATATATTTT.

This CDR3 is CASSQVRDRPSNEQFF. CDR3 sequence (DNA): TGCGCCAGCAGCCAAGTCCGGGACAGGCCGAGCAATGAGCAGTTCTTC. This chain links TRBV4-1 with TRBJ2-1; 8 nucleotides agree with TRBD1. With 1 base clipped from V and 6 bases from J, the junction kept 8 bases outside the gene matches. CDR1 is MGHRA, CDR2 YSYEKL, per germline. This CDR3 has 16 amino acids.

The chain uses TRBV7-9 and TRBJ1-2; D not resolved. The V and J ends lost 5 bases and 5 bases respectively, with 12 bases between them. Germline CDR1 is SEHNR and CDR2 is FQNEAQ (reference sequence). The CDR3 totals 13 residues. CDR3 sequence: CASSDYGYYGYTF. As DNA, the CDR3 is TGTGCCAGCAGCGACTACGGATATTATGGCTACACCTTC.

This clone came up once. This chain links TRBV5-1 with TRBJ2-2; the D is unclear. V lost 2 bases, J lost 2 bases, and 4 bases lay in between. Germline V gives CDR1 SGHRS, CDR2 YFSETQ. This CDR3 region has 13 residues. Here the CDR3 DNA reads TGCGCCAGCAGCTTCGACAACACCGGGGAGCTGTTTTTT. Translated, it gives CASSFDNTGELFF.

Comment on this clone: This specimen includes other DNA sequences encoding the same CDR3. The chain has TRBV10-3 and TRBJ1-2; D might be TRBD1 (6 bases). Germline CDR1 is ENHRY and CDR2 is SYGVKD. Trimming removed 1 base from V and 3 bases from J, with 9 bases in between. This CDR3 spans 14 amino acids. The CDR3 region is CAISEFEGDYGYTF. CDR3 in DNA: TGTGCCATCAGTGAGTTTGAGGGGGACTATGGCTACACCTTC.

Comment on this clone: The same CDR3 arises from other DNA sequences in this sample as well. The chain has TRBV9 and TRBJ2-7, with D tentatively TRBD1 (7 bases). This CDR3 has 14 residues. V was clipped by 3 bases and J by 0 bases, with 10 bases between them. The germline CDR1 and CDR2 sequences are SGDLS and YYNGEE. The CDR3 nucleotides read TGTGCCAGCAGCGGACAGGGAGGCTCCTACGAGCAGTACTTC. Its protein product is CASSGQGGSYEQYF. The complete variable domain, with remaining parts taken from reference TRBV9 and TRBJ2-7, reads DSGVTQTPKHLITATGQRVTLRCSPRSGDLSVYWYQQSLDQGLQFLIQYYNGEERAKGNILERFSAQQFPDLHSELNLSSLELGDSALYFCASSGQGGSYEQYFGPGTRLTVT.

This chain joins TRBV10-2 and TRBJ2-7; 9 bases match TRBD2. Trimming took 3 bases from V and 4 from J; bases not matched to a gene: 13. The CDR3 length is 17 residues. CDR1 and CDR2 (germline): WSHSY, SAAADI. The CDR3 loop reads CASSDRIAGVSLYEQYF. The CDR3 nucleotides are TGCGCCAGCAGTGACCGGATAGCGGGAGTCTCCCTGTACGAGCAGTACTTC.